This is a list of T cell receptor beta chains from one sample in a study of T-cell memory formation after mild COVID-19. TCRdb fed the 5' RACE reads into MiXCR, producing one record per CDR3 protein. The data contain around 150,000 distinct CDR3 sequences, roughly 28% of them singletons. Sequencing was performed on PBMCs or a T cell subset sorted from them (not recorded which). Source of these receptors: an adult woman who had mild COVID-19 (a few samples of this study predate the infection). Cell type and time point are not known. Both conserved end residues are part of each CDR3. D genes are given only for firm matches. A row's size may be missing; if present it is once, few, many or a size class.

D gene	V gene	clone size	J gene	CDR3 DNA	CDR3 protein
TRBD1	TRBV5-1	few	TRBJ2-5	TGCGCCAGCAGCTTGGCCTTAACAGGGGGCGAGACCCAGTACTTC	CASSLALTGGETQYF
TRBD2	TRBV4-2	few	TRBJ2-6	TGTGCCAGCAGCCCGGGGGGGGTCTCTGGGGCCAACGTCCTGACTTTC	CASSPGGVSGANVLTF
NA	TRBV19	NA	TRBJ2-1	TGTGCCAGTAGTCCCCGGGACGACCCCTACAATGAGCAGTTCTTC	CASSPRDDPYNEQFF
NA	TRBV21-1	few	TRBJ2-2	TGTGCCAGCAGCAAAACGCCGACAGGGTGGCGATCGAACACCGGGGAGCTGTTTTTT	CASSKTPTGWRSNTGELFF
NA	TRBV27	few	TRBJ2-7	TGTGCCAGCAGTTTATGGCCCAAGGTAGCATCCTACGAGCAGTACTTC	CASSLWPKVASYEQYF
NA	TRBV24-1	NA	TRBJ1-5	TGTGCCACCAGTGATTTCGGGGAGAGGGACGGTCAGCCCCAGCATTTT	CATSDFGERDGQPQHF
TRBD1	TRBV7-9	NA	TRBJ1-4	TGTGCCAGCAGCTTAGCCGGGACAGGACGACGTAATGAAAAACTGTTTTTT	CASSLAGTGRRNEKLFF
TRBD2	TRBV4-2	NA	TRBJ2-1	TGTGCCAGCAGTACAGGGTCTAGCGGGGTTCGAGAGCAGTTCTTC	CASSTGSSGVREQFF
NA	TRBV6-1	NA	TRBJ2-7	TGTGCCAGCAGTGGATTAGGGTTTCACGAGCAGTACTTC	CASSGLGFHEQYF
NA	TRBV4-3	many	TRBJ2-6	TGCGCCAGCAGCAAGCAACGGGGCTCTGGGGCCAACGTCCTGACTTTC	CASSKQRGSGANVLTF
NA	TRBV3-1	few	TRBJ2-7	TGTGCCAGCAGCCAAGGTCCAGGTATCGGCGAGCAGTACTTC	CASSQGPGIGEQYF
NA	TRBV7-7	few	TRBJ1-1	TGTGCCAGCGCCCTGACGGAGAACACTGAAGCTTTCTTT	CASALTENTEAFF
TRBD1	TRBV24-1	NA	TRBJ1-1	TGTGCCACCAGATCAACCCTCCGGGACAGGACCACTGAAGCTTTCTTT	CATRSTLRDRTTEAFF
NA	TRBV29-1	NA	TRBJ2-3	NA	CSVASGTPYF
TRBD1	TRBV15	NA	TRBJ1-5	TGTGCCACCAGGAGGGACAGGGGGACCCGGCAGCCCCAGCATTTT	CATRRDRGTRQPQHF
NA	TRBV13	NA	TRBJ1-2	TGTGCCAGCAGCTTAGGGCAGGGGCATCATGGCTACACCTTC	CASSLGQGHHGYTF
NA	TRBV7-2	many	TRBJ2-1	TGTGCCAGCAGCGTTCCCCCGAACTCCTACAATGAGCAGTTCTTC	CASSVPPNSYNEQFF
NA	TRBV18	few	TRBJ2-7	TGTGCCAGCTCAGCTGGACAGTCCTACGAGCAGTACTTC	CASSAGQSYEQYF
NA	TRBV15	few	TRBJ2-7	TGTGCCACCAATATGGAGGGGGGGCGCGTCGACGAGCAGTACTTC	CATNMEGGRVDEQYF
NA	TRBV7-9	NA	TRBJ1-2	TGTGCCAGCAGCCCATATGCAGGCGTCTATGGCTACACCTTC	CASSPYAGVYGYTF
NA	TRBV6-6	few	TRBJ1-1	TGTGCCAGCATTCTCAATGGGGGCCTGGGGACTGAAGCTTTCTTT	CASILNGGLGTEAFF
TRBD2	TRBV2	NA	TRBJ2-7	TGTGCCAGCAGCCGGGACTTAGCGGGGGAGCAGTACTTC	CASSRDLAGEQYF
NA	TRBV7-6	few	TRBJ2-7	TGTGCCAGCAGCTTATTGGGGCGGAGTGGCAGGGCCGCAGCCTACGAGCAGTACTTC	CASSLLGRSGRAAAYEQYF
NA	TRBV5-6	NA	TRBJ2-3	TGTGCCAGCAGCTTTCTTGGAGGCGGGACAAAGGAGGGTACGCAGTATTTT	CASSFLGGGTKEGTQYF
TRBD2	TRBV23-1	few	TRBJ2-1	TGCGCCAGCAGTCAATCAAAGCGGGGCAGGGTGAGGTATGAGCAGTTCTTC	CASSQSKRGRVRYEQFF
NA	TRBV4-1	few	TRBJ1-6	TGCGCCAGCAGCCAAGCCAATCCGGGACCCAATTCACCCCTCCACTTT	CASSQANPGPNSPLHF
NA	TRBV19	NA	TRBJ2-5	TGTGCCAGTCAAGAAGGGGGGCGGCAGGGGAAGACCCAGTACTTC	CASQEGGRQGKTQYF
NA	TRBV24-1	NA	TRBJ2-7	TGTGCCACCTGGCCCCAGAGGGTATCCGAGCAGTACTTC	CATWPQRVSEQYF
NA	TRBV19	NA	TRBJ2-2	TGTGCCAGTAGACAACTAGAAACCGGGGAGCTGTTTTTT	CASRQLETGELFF
NA	TRBV24-1	NA	TRBJ2-7	TGTGCCACCAGTGAGGGCAGCTCCTACGAGCAGTACTTC	CATSEGSSYEQYF
NA	TRBV7-9	once	TRBJ2-7	TGTGCCAGCAGCTTAGCAGGGGCGGCCTCCTACGAGCAGTACTTC	CASSLAGAASYEQYF
NA	TRBV4-3	NA	TRBJ1-3	TGCGCCAGCAGCCAAGAGCTTGGGGTCCCAAACACCATATATTTT	CASSQELGVPNTIYF
TRBD2	TRBV20-1	few	TRBJ2-1	TGCAGTGCCCCTCACATAGCGGGAAACAATGAGCAGTTCTTC	CSAPHIAGNNEQFF
NA	TRBV11-1	NA	TRBJ1-2	TGTGCCAGCAGCTTAGGGGCACAGGGAGGCTATGGCTACACCTTC	CASSLGAQGGYGYTF
TRBD1	TRBV7-6	NA	TRBJ2-5	TGTGCCAGCAGCTCCCAGACAGGGGGACAGGAGACCCAGTACTTC	CASSSQTGGQETQYF
TRBD1	TRBV7-9	few	TRBJ1-1	TGTGCCAGCAGCTTTCCGGGACAGGGGAACACTGAAGCTTTCTTT	CASSFPGQGNTEAFF
NA	TRBV27	NA	TRBJ2-3	TGTGCCAGCAGTTTATTGGCTCGTTTCACAGATACGCAGTATTTT	CASSLLARFTDTQYF
NA	TRBV5-6	NA	TRBJ1-2	TGTGCCAGCAGCTTGGCCCTCGTCAGGGACTATGGCTACACCTTC	CASSLALVRDYGYTF
TRBD1	TRBV29-1	few	TRBJ1-1	TGCAGCGTGCGACAGGGCCAGGGCACTGAAGCTTTCTTT	CSVRQGQGTEAFF
NA	TRBV7-6	few	TRBJ2-2	TGTGCCAGCAGCTTAGTTGGCTTTTGGGCAGACAACACCGGGGAGCTGTTTTTT	CASSLVGFWADNTGELFF
NA	TRBV11-2	few	TRBJ2-3	TGTGCCAGCAGCTTAGGAAGGACGGTTTCCCCCCCCACAGATACGCAGTATTTT	CASSLGRTVSPPTDTQYF
TRBD1	TRBV4-3	NA	TRBJ2-1	TGCGCCAGCAGCCAAGATACCCCAGGGGGAAGTGAGCAGTTCTTC	CASSQDTPGGSEQFF
NA	TRBV6-2/TRBV6-3	NA	TRBJ2-5	TGTGCCAGCAGTTACCAGGACGGCTCGACCCAGTACTTC	CASSYQDGSTQYF
NA	TRBV7-9	few	TRBJ2-7	TGTGCCAGCAGCCACGGGGACCGGGGCGTTCGGCAGTACTTC	CASSHGDRGVRQYF
TRBD1	TRBV12-3/TRBV12-4	NA	TRBJ1-2	TGTGCCAGCAGTCCCGGACAGGGTTTGGTCTATGGCTACACCTTC	CASSPGQGLVYGYTF
TRBD1	TRBV10-3	NA	TRBJ2-3	TGTGCCATCAGCGGACAGGGAAGTACAGATACGCAGTATTTT	CAISGQGSTDTQYF
NA	TRBV24-1	NA	TRBJ2-2	TGTGCCACCAGTGACCTGACATACACCGGGGAGCTGTTTTTT	CATSDLTYTGELFF
NA	TRBV7-3	few	TRBJ2-6	TGTGCCAGCAGCCCTCAGGGTGGGGCCAACGTCCTGACTTTC	CASSPQGGANVLTF
NA	TRBV24-1	NA	TRBJ1-1	TGTGCCACCAGTGACGGACACAGGAACACTGAAGCTTTCTTT	CATSDGHRNTEAFF
NA	TRBV6-1	few	TRBJ2-7	TGTGCCAGTCCGGGTAGGGGTATTTTAGGCGAGCAGTACTTC	CASPGRGILGEQYF
NA	TRBV7-2	NA	TRBJ2-7	TGTGCCAGCAGTCCCGAAGGGCGCGACGGGTCCTACGAGCAGTACTTC	CASSPEGRDGSYEQYF
TRBD1	TRBV10-3	few	TRBJ2-3	TGTGCCACCCAGACAGGGGGCACAGATACGCAGTATTTT	CATQTGGTDTQYF